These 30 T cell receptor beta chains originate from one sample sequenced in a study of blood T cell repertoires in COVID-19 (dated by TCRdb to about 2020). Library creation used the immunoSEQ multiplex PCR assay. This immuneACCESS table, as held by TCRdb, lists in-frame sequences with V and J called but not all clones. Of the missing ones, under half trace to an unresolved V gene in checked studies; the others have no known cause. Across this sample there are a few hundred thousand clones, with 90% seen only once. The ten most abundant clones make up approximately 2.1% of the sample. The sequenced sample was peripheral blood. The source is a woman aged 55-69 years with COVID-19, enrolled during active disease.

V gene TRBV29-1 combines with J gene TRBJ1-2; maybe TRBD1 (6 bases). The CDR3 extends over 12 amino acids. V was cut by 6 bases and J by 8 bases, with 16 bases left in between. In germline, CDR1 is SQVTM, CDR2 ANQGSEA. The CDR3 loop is CSVGRGRSGYTF. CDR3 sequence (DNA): TGCAGCGTCGGCAGGGGCCGGTCCGGCTACACCTTC.

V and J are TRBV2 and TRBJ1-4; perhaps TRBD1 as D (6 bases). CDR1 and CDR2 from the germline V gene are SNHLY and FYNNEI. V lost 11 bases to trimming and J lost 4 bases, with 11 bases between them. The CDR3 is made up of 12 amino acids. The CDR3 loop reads CAGGAGNEKLFF. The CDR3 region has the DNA TGTGCCGGGGGGGCGGGTAATGAAAAACTGTTTTTT.

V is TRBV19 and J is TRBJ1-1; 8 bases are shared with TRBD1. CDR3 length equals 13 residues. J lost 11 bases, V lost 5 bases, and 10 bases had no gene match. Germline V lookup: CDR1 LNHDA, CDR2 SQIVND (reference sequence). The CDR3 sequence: CASSLNPDRAAFF. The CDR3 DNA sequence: TGTGCCAGTAGTCTGAACCCGGACAGGGCGGCTTTCTTT. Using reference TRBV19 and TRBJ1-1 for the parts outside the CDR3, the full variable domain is DGGITQSPKYLFRKEGQNVTLSCEQNLNHDAMYWYRQDPGQGLRLIYYSQIVNDFQKGDIAEGYSVSREKKESFPLTVTSAQKNPTAFYLCASSLNPDRAAFFGQGTRLTVV.

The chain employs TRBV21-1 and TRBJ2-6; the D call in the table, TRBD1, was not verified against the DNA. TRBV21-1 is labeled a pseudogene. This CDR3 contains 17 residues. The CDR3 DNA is TGTGCCAGCAGCATACATCAGGGGGCGTCCGGGGCCAACGTCCTGACTTTC. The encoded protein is CASSIHQGASGANVLTF.

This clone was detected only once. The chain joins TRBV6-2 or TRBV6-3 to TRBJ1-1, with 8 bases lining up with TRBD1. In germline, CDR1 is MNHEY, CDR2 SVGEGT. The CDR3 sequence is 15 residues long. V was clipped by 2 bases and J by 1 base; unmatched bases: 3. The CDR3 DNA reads TGTGCCAGCAGTTACGGAACAGGGGGGAACACTGAAGCTTTCTTT. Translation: CASSYGTGGNTEAFF.

The CDR3 region has the DNA TGTGCCAGCAGCTTAGGGCTAGCGGGGGCTCCAACCTACGAGCAGTACTTC. This encodes CASSLGLAGAPTYEQYF. The rearrangement uses TRBV7-2 and TRBJ2-7, with 10 positions matching TRBD2. V dropped 1 base and J dropped 2; count of bases not matched to a gene: 8. Germline CDR1 SGHTA, CDR2 FQGNSA. CDR3 size: 17 residues.

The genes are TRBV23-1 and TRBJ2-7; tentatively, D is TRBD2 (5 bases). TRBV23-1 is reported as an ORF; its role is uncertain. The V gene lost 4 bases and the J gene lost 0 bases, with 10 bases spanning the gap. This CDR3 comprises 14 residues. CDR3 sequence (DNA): TGCGCCAGCAGTCGGCCGGGAACCTCCTACGAGCAGTACTTC. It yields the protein CASSRPGTSYEQYF.

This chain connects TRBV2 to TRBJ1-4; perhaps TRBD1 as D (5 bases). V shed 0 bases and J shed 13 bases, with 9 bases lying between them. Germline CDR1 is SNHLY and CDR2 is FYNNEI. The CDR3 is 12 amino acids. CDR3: CASSEAGPSLFF. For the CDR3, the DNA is TGTGCCAGCAGTGAAGCGGGGCCATCACTGTTTTTT. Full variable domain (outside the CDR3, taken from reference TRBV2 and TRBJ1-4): EPEVTQTPSHQVTQMGQEVILRCVPISNHLYFYWYRQILGQKVEFLVSFYNNEISEKSEIFDDQFSVERPDGSNFTLKIRSTKLEDSAMYFCASSEAGPSLFFGSGTQLSVL.

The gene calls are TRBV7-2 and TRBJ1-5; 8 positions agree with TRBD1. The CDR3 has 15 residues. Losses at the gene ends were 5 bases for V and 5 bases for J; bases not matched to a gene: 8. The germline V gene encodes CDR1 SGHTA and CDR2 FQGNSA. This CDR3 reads CASSLDRGWDQPQHF. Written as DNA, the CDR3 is TGTGCCAGCAGCCTTGACAGGGGATGGGATCAGCCCCAGCATTTT.

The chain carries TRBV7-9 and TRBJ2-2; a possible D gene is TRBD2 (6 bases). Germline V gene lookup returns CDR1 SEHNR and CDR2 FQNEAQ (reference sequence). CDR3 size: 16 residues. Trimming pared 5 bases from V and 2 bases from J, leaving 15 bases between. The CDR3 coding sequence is TGTGCCAGCAGCCCCCCTGGGACTGCTAACACCGGGGAGCTGTTTTTT. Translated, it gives CASSPPGTANTGELFF.

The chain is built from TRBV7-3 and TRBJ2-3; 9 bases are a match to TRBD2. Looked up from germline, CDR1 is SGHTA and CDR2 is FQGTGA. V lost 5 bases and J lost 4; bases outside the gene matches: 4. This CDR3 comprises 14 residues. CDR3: CASSPGLAADTQYF. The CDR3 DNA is TGTGCCAGCAGCCCGGGACTAGCAGCAGATACGCAGTATTTT.

This CDR3 reads CASVTGDGRAFF. Here the CDR3 DNA reads TGTGCCAGCGTCACAGGGGACGGGAGAGCTTTCTTT. The chain combines TRBV6-5 with TRBJ1-1; 7 bases map to TRBD1. Germline assignment: CDR1 MNHEY and CDR2 SVGAGI. The junction had 10 bases not matched to a gene; V was cut back by 8 bases and J by 10 bases. The CDR3 runs 12 residues.

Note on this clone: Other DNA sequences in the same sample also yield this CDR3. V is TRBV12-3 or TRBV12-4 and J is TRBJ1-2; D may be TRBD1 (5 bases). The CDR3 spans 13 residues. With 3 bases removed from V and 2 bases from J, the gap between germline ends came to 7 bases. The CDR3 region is CASSFRTNYGYTF. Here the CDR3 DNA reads TGTGCCAGCAGTTTTAGGACAAACTATGGCTACACCTTC.

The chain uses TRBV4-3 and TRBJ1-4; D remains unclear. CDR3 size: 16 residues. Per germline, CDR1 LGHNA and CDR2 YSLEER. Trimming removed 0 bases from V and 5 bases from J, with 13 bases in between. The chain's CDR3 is CASSQDMAWSNEKLFF. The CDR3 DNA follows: TGCGCCAGCAGCCAAGATATGGCCTGGTCAAATGAAAAACTGTTTTTT.

CDR3 region: CASSVATGGDEQFF. The CDR3 DNA reads TGTGCCAGCAGCGTAGCTACGGGAGGAGATGAGCAGTTCTTC. The chain uses TRBV9 and TRBJ2-1; 7 bases map to TRBD2. Germline values: CDR1 SGDLS, CDR2 YYNGEE. The V segment lost 0 bases and the J segment 8 bases; nucleotides outside the gene matches: 5. The CDR3 loop spans 14 amino acids.

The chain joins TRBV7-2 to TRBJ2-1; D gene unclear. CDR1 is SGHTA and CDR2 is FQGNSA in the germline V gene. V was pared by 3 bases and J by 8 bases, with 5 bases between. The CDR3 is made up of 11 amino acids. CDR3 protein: CASSFLYEQFF. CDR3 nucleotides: TGTGCCAGCAGCTTCTTATATGAGCAGTTCTTC.

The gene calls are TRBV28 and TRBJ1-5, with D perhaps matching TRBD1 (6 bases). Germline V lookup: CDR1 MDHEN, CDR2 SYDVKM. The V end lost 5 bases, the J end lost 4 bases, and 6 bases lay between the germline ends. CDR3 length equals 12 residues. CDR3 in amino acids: CASSGQNQPQHF. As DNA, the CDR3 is TGTGCCAGCAGTGGACAGAATCAGCCCCAGCATTTT.

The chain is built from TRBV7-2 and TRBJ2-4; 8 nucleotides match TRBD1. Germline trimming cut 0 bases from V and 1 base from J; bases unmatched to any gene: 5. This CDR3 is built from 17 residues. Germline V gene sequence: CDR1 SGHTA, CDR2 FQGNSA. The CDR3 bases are TGTGCCAGCAGCTTAGCGGGGCAGGGGGCGGCCAAAAACATTCAGTACTTC. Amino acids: CASSLAGQGAAKNIQYF.

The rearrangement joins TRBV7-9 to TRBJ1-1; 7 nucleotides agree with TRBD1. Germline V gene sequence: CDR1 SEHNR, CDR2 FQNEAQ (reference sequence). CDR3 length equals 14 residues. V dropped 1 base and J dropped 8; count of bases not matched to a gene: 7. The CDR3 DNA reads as TGTGCCAGCAGCTTAGAAACAGGGGCCTCCGAAGCTTTCTTT. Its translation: CASSLETGASEAFF.

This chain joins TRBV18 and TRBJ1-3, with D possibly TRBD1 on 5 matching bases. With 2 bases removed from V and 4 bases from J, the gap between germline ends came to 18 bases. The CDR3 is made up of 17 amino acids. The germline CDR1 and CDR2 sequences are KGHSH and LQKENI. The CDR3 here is CASSPVLSRERGNTIYF. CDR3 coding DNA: TGTGCCAGCTCACCAGTTCTCTCCAGGGAACGAGGAAACACCATATATTTT. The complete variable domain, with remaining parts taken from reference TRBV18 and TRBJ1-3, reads NAGVMQNPRHLVRRRGQEARLRCSPMKGHSHVYWYRQLPEEGLKFMVYLQKENIIDESGMPKERFSAEFPKEGPSILRIQQVVRGDSAAYFCASSPVLSRERGNTIYFGEGSWLTVV.

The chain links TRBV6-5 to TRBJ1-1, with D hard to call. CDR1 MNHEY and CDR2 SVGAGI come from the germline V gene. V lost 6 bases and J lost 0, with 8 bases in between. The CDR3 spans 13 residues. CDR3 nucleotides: TGTGCCAGCAGCTTTGACATGAACACTGAAGCTTTCTTT. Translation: CASSFDMNTEAFF.

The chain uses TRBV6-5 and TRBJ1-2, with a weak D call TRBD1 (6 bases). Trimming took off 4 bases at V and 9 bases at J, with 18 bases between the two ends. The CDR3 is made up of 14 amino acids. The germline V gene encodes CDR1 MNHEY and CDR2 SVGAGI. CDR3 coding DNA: TGTGCCAGCAGTTGGAGTCAGGGACAAATAAGCTACACCTTC. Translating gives CASSWSQGQISYTF.

The CDR3 nucleotides are TGTGCCAGTAGAGATTACAGGGGGTTTTCACCCCTCCACTTT. Amino acid sequence: CASRDYRGFSPLHF. The chain has TRBV19 and TRBJ1-6, with 8 bases identical to TRBD1. The CDR3 is made up of 14 amino acids. Germline V gene sequence: CDR1 LNHDA, CDR2 SQIVND (reference sequence). V shed 6 bases, J shed 9 bases, and the junction held 7 bases outside the gene matches.

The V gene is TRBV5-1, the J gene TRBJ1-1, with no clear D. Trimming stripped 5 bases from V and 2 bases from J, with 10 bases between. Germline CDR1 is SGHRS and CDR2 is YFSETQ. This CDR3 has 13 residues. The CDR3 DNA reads TGCGCCAGCAGTTCGGTAACCAACACTGAAGCTTTCTTT. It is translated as CASSSVTNTEAFF.

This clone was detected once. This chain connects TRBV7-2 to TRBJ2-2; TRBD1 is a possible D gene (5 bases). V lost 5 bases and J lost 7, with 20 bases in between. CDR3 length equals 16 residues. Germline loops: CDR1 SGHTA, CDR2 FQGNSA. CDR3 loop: CASSDGARFGFGELFF. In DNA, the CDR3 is TGTGCCAGCAGCGATGGGGCTCGTTTTGGGTTCGGGGAGCTGTTTTTT.

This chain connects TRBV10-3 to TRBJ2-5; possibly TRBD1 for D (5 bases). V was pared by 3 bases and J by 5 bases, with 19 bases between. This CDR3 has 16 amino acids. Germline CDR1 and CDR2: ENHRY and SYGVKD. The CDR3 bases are TGTGCCATCAGTGATTTTAACAGGCCTTCGGAGGAGACCCAGTACTTC. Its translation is CAISDFNRPSEETQYF.

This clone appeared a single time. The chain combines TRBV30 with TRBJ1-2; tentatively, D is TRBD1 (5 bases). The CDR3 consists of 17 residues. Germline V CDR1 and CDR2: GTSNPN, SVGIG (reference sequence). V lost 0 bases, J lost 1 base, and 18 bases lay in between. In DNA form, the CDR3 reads TGTGCCTGGAGTGTAAGGGGTGGGATTGGGTTTAACTATGGCTACACCTTC. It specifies CAWSVRGGIGFNYGYTF. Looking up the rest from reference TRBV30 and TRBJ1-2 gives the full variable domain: SQTIHQWPATLVQPVGSPLSLECTVEGTSNPNLYWYRQAAGRGLQLLFYSVGIGQISSEVPQNLSASRPQDRQFILSSKKLLLSDSGFYLCAWSVRGGIGFNYGYTFGSGTRLTVV.

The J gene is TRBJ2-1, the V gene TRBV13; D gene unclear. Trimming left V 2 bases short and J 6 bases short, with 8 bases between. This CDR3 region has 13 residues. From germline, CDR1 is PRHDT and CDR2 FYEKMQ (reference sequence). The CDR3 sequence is CASSLYSGNEQFF. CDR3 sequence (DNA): TGTGCCAGCAGCTTATATTCCGGCAATGAGCAGTTCTTC.

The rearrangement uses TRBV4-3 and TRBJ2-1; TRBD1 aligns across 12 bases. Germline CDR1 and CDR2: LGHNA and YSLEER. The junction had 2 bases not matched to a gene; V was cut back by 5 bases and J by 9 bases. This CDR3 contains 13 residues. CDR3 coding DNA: TGCGCCAGCAGCGGGACAGGGGGCGGTGAGCAGTTCTTC. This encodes CASSGTGGGEQFF.

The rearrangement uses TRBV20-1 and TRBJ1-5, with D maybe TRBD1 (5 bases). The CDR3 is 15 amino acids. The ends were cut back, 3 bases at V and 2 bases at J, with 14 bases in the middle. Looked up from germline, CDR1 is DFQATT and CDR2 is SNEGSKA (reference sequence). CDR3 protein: CSASFSGVGNQPQHF. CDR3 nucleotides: TGCAGTGCTAGTTTTTCGGGGGTCGGCAATCAGCCCCAGCATTTT.